This T cell receptor (beta chain) was identified in a study of blood T cell repertoires in COVID-19. Trimming stripped 3 bases from V and 1 base from J, with 13 bases between. The germline V gene has CDR1 LGHNA and CDR2 YSLEER. The CDR3 is 16 residues long. Under the authors' procedure: Amplification with reference gene primers provided the estimates of nucleated cell counts. TCRdb's copy holds only in-frame clones and misses some; the assay was immunoSEQ multiplex PCR. The V and J calls and clone size come from that table; D and trimming were worked out from the DNA. The repertoire holds 58,000 or so clones, with 74% as singletons.

This chain uses TRBV4-3 with TRBJ1-3, with D possibly matching TRBD1 (5 bases). This clonotype was sampled from a woman older than 75 with acute or convalescent COVID-19. The sample taken for sequencing was peripheral blood. Here the CDR3 DNA reads TGCGCCAGCAGCCAGGCTACTCAGGGATCTGGAAACACCATATATTTT. It codes for CASSQATQGSGNTIYF.